This T cell receptor beta chain was found in a study of blood T cell repertoires in COVID-19. Looking at the study overall: The United States, Italy and Spain provided the acute and convalescent COVID-19 samples. PBMCs, B-cell-depleted T cells, or T cells provided the cDNA or gDNA that made up the material.

The length of the CDR3 is 14 residues. With 4 bases clipped from V and 2 bases from J, the junction kept 4 bases outside the gene matches. Germline V gene lookup returns CDR1 LGHNA and CDR2 YNFKEQ. Per the authors' pipeline: Reference gene primers were amplified, and this amplification served to estimate nucleated cell counts. Only in-frame clones appear in the TCRdb table, and some are missing; sequencing was by immunoSEQ multiplex PCR. The V and J calls and the clone size are those of that table, but D and trimming were determined from the DNA. The sample records 71,000 or so clones, over 75% being singletons.

Sequenced sample: peripheral blood. This TCR derives from a man in his fifties or sixties with acute or convalescent COVID-19. The chain has TRBV4-2 and TRBJ2-7; 8 positions match TRBD1. The CDR3 region has the DNA TGTGCCAGCAGCCCCGGGACAGGAGCCTACGAGCAGTACTTC. It yields the protein CASSPGTGAYEQYF.